Shown below are 16 T cell receptor beta chains from a single sample sequenced in a study of tumor-infiltrating lymphocytes in primary liver carcinoma. Between roughly 17 and 31 mg of unsorted bulk tissue served as the source from which RNA and DNA were co-extracted. The investigators made TCR beta cDNA from 500 ng total RNA, using a constant-region primer. Three nested multiplex PCR rounds, a slightly modified ARM-PCR method, built the TCR beta libraries. Rounds one and two of PCR, each of roughly 10 cycles, were primed with TRBV1-TRBV30 forward primers and a C-beta reverse primer. From the multiplex PCR reads, TCRdb called clonotypes with MiXCR, one entry per CDR3 protein. The sample comprises about 35,000 distinct CDR3 sequences, 70% to 80% of which are singletons, and roughly 15% rests with the top ten. The sample comprised liver tumor tissue from sampling region 4. Regarding subset: tumor region T4, right-lateral pole. The receptors come from a middle-aged man with primary liver carcinoma and hepatitis B virus infection.

This clonotype appeared once. One end of the junction fails to match germline, which may point to a read error. The chain recombines TRBV5-1 with TRBJ2-3; 9 positions agree with TRBD1. There are 19 residues in the CDR3. Germline V gene lookup returns CDR1 SGHRS and CDR2 YFSETQ. CDR3 in amino acids: CANGTPSADRGQSTDTQYF. CDR3 coding DNA: TGCGCCAACGGAACCCCCAGCGCGGACAGGGGCCAAAGCACAGATACGCAATATTTT. The full variable domain, its missing parts supplied by reference TRBV5-1 and TRBJ2-3, is KAGVTQTPRYLIKTRGQQVTLSCSPISGHRSVSWYQQTPGQGLQFLFEYFSETQRNKGNFPGRFSGRQFSNSRSEMNVSTLELGDSALYLCANGTPSADRGQSTDTQYFGPGTRLTVL.

In this sample, this clonotype turned up once. The junction does not match germline at one end; this may be a read error. This chain connects TRBV12-3 or TRBV12-4 to TRBJ2-7, with D tentatively TRBD2 (5 bases). The CDR3 runs 16 residues. The CDR3 nucleotides read TGTGCCAGCAATTTAGTTGAGGGTCTCGGTCTCTACGAGCAGTACTTC. This translates into CASNLVEGLGLYEQYF.

About this clonotype: One end of the junction fails to match germline, which may point to a read error. V and J are TRBV12-3 or TRBV12-4 and TRBJ1-5; a weak D match, TRBD1 (6 bases). CDR3 size: 14 residues. The CDR3: CASSPNRDNPPLHF. The CDR3 DNA is TGTGCCAGTAGCCCGAACAGGGACAATCCGCCCCTGCATTTT.

In regard to this clonotype: A read error may account for a junction end that differs from germline. V is TRBV6-1 and J is TRBJ2-3, with D possibly TRBD2 on 7 matching bases. Germline lookup yields CDR1 MNHNS and CDR2 SASEGT. The CDR3 consists of 16 residues. The CDR3 reads CTSSEIGGGRTDTQYF. The CDR3 DNA reads as TGTACCAGCAGTGAAATAGGGGGAGGGAGGACAGATACGCAGTATTTT.

Notes on this clonotype: Lacking the conserved final phenylalanine or tryptophan, this CDR3 likely reflects a read error. This chain uses TRBV5-6 with TRBJ2-1; either TRBD1 or TRBD2 may fit D (5 bases each). The germline V gene encodes CDR1 SGHDT and CDR2 YYEEEE. The CDR3 covers 17 residues. The CDR3 bases are TGTGCCAGTATCTTGGGACGGAGCCGCTCTGGGTACAGTGAGCAGTTCCTC. This translates into CASILGRSRSGYSEQFL.

The table lists this clonotype with many counts. This could be a read error, since a much larger clone is one nucleotide away. V usage is TRBV5-1 and J usage is TRBJ2-2; 8 bases align to TRBD1. With V trimmed by 1 base and J by 6 bases, 5 bases remained unmatched. Per germline, CDR1 SGHRS and CDR2 YFSETQ. The CDR3 is 15 amino acids. The CDR3 nucleotides read TGCGCCAGCAGCTTGAGGACAGGGATAGCCGGGGAGCTGTTTTTT. This sequence encodes CASSLRTGIAGELFF.

Worth noting for this clonotype: The junction shows a germline mismatch at one end, possibly a read error. This chain joins TRBV6-1 and TRBJ2-2; TRBD1 agrees at 10 bases. The CDR3 runs 15 residues. Germline assignment: CDR1 MNHNS and CDR2 SASEGT. The CDR3 DNA reads TGTGCCAGCAGGACAGGGGGCGTAGGGGCCGGGGAGCTGTTTTTC. Encoded protein: CASRTGGVGAGELFF.

In this sample, this clonotype turned up many times. This chain connects TRBV2 to TRBJ2-2; the D gene is possibly TRBD1 (5 bases). Trimming stripped 8 bases from V and 3 bases from J, with 13 bases between. The germline CDR1 and CDR2 sequences are SNHLY and FYNNEI. This CDR3 spans 14 amino acids. The CDR3 region is CASRAGYDTGELFF. The DNA of the CDR3 is TGTGCCAGCCGGGCAGGGTACGACACCGGGGAGCTGTTTTTT. The full variable domain, its missing parts supplied by reference TRBV2 and TRBJ2-2, is EPEVTQTPSHQVTQMGQEVILRCVPISNHLYFYWYRQILGQKVEFLVSFYNNEISEKSEIFDDQFSVERPDGSNFTLKIRSTKLEDSAMYFCASRAGYDTGELFFGEGSRLTVL.

This clonotype was found many times. This chain uses TRBV28 with TRBJ2-6; D perhaps matches TRBD1 (5 bases). This CDR3 has 17 residues. Germline V lookup: CDR1 MDHEN, CDR2 SYDVKM. V lost 5 bases and J 0 bases, leaving 14 bases between the germline ends. CDR3 protein: CASSPARDSSGANVLTF. The CDR3 nucleotides are TGTGCCAGCAGTCCGGCAAGAGACAGCTCTGGGGCCAACGTCCTGACTTTC.

The chain recombines TRBV10-3 with TRBJ1-6; D not certain. The CDR3 covers 18 residues. Germline V gene data show CDR1 as ENHRY and CDR2 as SYGVKD. V dropped 4 bases and J dropped 5 bases, with 21 bases sitting between them. The CDR3 spells CAISGASGGATNNSPLHF. DNA for the CDR3: TGTGCCATCAGTGGGGCGAGCGGTGGCGCGACTAATAATTCACCCCTCCACTTT.

The CDR3 DNA sequence: TGTGCCAGCAGCCCGCACCTTATGGGTAACGACGAGCAGTACTTC. This codes for CASSPHLMGNDEQYF. The rearrangement joins TRBV28 to TRBJ2-7; D gene unclear. Germline V CDR1 and CDR2: MDHEN, SYDVKM. Trimming removed 6 bases from V and 5 bases from J, with 20 bases in between. This CDR3 contains 15 residues.

This clonotype was detected many times. One end of the junction fails to match germline, which may point to a read error. The CDR3 nucleotides are TGCGCCAGCAGCTTGGGAGGGACCCCCACGGCCTACGGGCAGTACTTC. Translated, it gives CASSLGGTPTAYGQYF. V usage is TRBV5-1 and J usage is TRBJ2-7; D may correspond to TRBD1 or TRBD2 (5 bases each). CDR3 length equals 16 residues. Germline V lookup: CDR1 SGHRS, CDR2 YFSETQ.

Notes on this clonotype: Lacking the conserved final phenylalanine or tryptophan, this CDR3 likely reflects a read error. This sequence joins TRBV11-2 and TRBJ1-6; 9 bases match TRBD1. The CDR3 runs to 15 residues. V dropped 5 bases and J dropped 7; count of bases not matched to a gene: 6. Germline values: CDR1 SGHAT, CDR2 FQNNGV. The CDR3 coding sequence is TGTGCCAGCAGCCGGGGACAGGGAGTGAATTCACCCCTCCACATT. Encoded protein: CASSRGQGVNSPLHI.

In the case of this clonotype: This may be a read error, as it is one base from a much larger clone. V is TRBV6-1 and J is TRBJ2-1; weak D call: TRBD2 (6 bases). The CDR3 contains 15 residues. Trimming shortened V by 8 bases and J by 8 bases, and 22 bases separated the two germline ends. CDR1 is MNHNS, CDR2 SASEGT, per germline. The CDR3 bases are TGTGCCAGCGGATCCGTGACCACATCTAGCGATGAGCAGTTCTTC. Amino acid sequence: CASGSVTTSSDEQFF.

As concerns this clonotype: The junction shows a germline mismatch at one end, possibly a read error. In DNA form, the CDR3 reads TGTGCCTCCTATGCGGAACCAGATAACTATAGCTACACCTTC. Its protein product is CASYAEPDNYSYTF. This rearrangement joins TRBV6-6 to TRBJ1-2, with D uncertain. Germline V gene sequence: CDR1 MNHNY, CDR2 SVGAGI (reference sequence). This CDR3 is built from 14 residues.

Note on this clonotype: As the CDR3 is not closed by the conserved phenylalanine or tryptophan, this likely results from a read error. The chain joins TRBV11-2 to TRBJ2-1; D is perhaps TRBD2 (5 bases). This CDR3 region has 12 residues. Germline V lookup: CDR1 SGHAT, CDR2 FQNNGV. The DNA of the CDR3 is TGTGCCTGCAGCTTAATAGCGAATGAGCAGTTCATC. The encoded protein is CACSLIANEQFI.